The 14 T cell receptor beta chains below were found in one sample sequenced in a study of OX40 agonist ivuxolimab in advanced cancers. Profiling relied on immunoSEQ multiplex PCR, and the TCRdb table lists in-frame clones only, not all of them. Among 95,000 to 150,000 clones listed, 93% were seen once. The material was CD4+ or CD8+ T cells sorted from blood, obtained in a trial of the OX40 agonist ivuxolimab. The origin of the receptors is an adult with an advanced solid tumor such as melanoma, head and neck, liver or kidney cancer.

The chain has TRBV7-3 and TRBJ2-5, with TRBD2 matching over 10 bases. The V gene's germline CDR1 is SGHTA and CDR2 FQGTGA. V was clipped by 0 bases and J by 5 bases; unmatched bases: 6. This CDR3 is 16 amino acids long. CDR3 sequence: CASSLTAGGLRETQYF. The DNA of the CDR3 is TGTGCCAGCAGCTTAACAGCGGGAGGGCTCAGGGAGACCCAGTACTTC.

The chain uses TRBV11-3 and TRBJ2-5; 11 nucleotides match TRBD1. This CDR3 has 15 residues. V shed 5 bases, J shed 7 bases, and the junction held 9 bases outside the gene matches. Germline assignment: CDR1 SGHNT and CDR2 YENEEA. CDR3 in DNA: TGTGCCAGCAGCCCGGGGACAGGGGGTTATGGGACCCAGTACTTC. Translating gives CASSPGTGGYGTQYF.

The J gene is TRBJ2-3, the V gene TRBV19; 12 nucleotides agree with TRBD2. The J segment lost 6 bases and the V segment lost 3 bases, leaving 4 bases of the junction unmatched. The germline CDR1 and CDR2 sequences are LNHDA and SQIVND (reference sequence). The CDR3 loop spans 15 amino acids. The CDR3 DNA follows: TGTGCCAGTAGTATCGAGCTAGCGGGGGGGGATACGCAGTATTTT. As protein: CASSIELAGGDTQYF. The entire variable domain, with the rest obtained from reference TRBV19 and TRBJ2-3, is as follows: DGGITQSPKYLFRKEGQNVTLSCEQNLNHDAMYWYRQDPGQGLRLIYYSQIVNDFQKGDIAEGYSVSREKKESFPLTVTSAQKNPTAFYLCASSIELAGGDTQYFGPGTRLTVL.

The chain uses TRBV7-3 and TRBJ1-1; no clear D. Germline CDR1 and CDR2: SGHTA and FQGTGA. The ends were cut back, 0 bases at V and 0 bases at J, with 14 bases in the middle. The CDR3 totals 17 residues. In DNA form, the CDR3 reads TGTGCCAGCAGCTTAACCCCATTTGCCAGCGTGAACACTGAAGCTTTCTTT. It codes for CASSLTPFASVNTEAFF.

The chain employs TRBV5-4 and TRBJ1-1; tentatively, D is TRBD1 (5 bases). The ends were cut back, 10 bases at V and 7 bases at J, with 11 bases in the middle. CDR1 is SGHNT, CDR2 YYREEE, per germline (reference sequence). The CDR3 totals 10 residues. CDR3 DNA: TGTGCCCTAGGGAGGGGTGAAGCTTTCTTT. Residues: CALGRGEAFF.

CDR3: CASSQTRTSGMFTGELFF. CDR3 sequence (DNA): TGCGCCAGCAGCCAAACACGGACTAGCGGGATGTTCACCGGGGAGCTGTTTTTT. The chain links TRBV4-3 to TRBJ2-2; 12 bases fit TRBD2. J gave up 4 bases and V 2 bases, and 8 bases lay outside the gene matches. Germline CDR1 is LGHNA and CDR2 is YSLEER. The CDR3 is 18 amino acids.

This clone has just a few counts. The rearrangement joins TRBV19 to TRBJ1-1; D call uncertain. The germline gives CDR1 LNHDA, CDR2 SQIVND (reference sequence). Deletions cut 5 bases from V and 4 bases from J, with 20 bases between. This CDR3 region has 16 residues. CDR3 in amino acids: CASSSGRIRVGTEAFF. The CDR3 region has the DNA TGTGCCAGTAGTTCTGGACGGATAAGGGTCGGCACTGAAGCTTTCTTT.

The rearrangement links TRBV5-1 to TRBJ2-1; D unclear. The CDR3 runs to 14 residues. Deletions cut 5 bases from V and 6 bases from J, with 15 bases between. The germline CDR1 and CDR2 sequences are SGHRS and YFSETQ. The chain's CDR3 is CASSSGSLVNEQFF. The CDR3 region has the DNA TGCGCCAGCAGTTCGGGCTCCCTTGTCAATGAGCAGTTCTTC.

The chain recombines TRBV7-9 with TRBJ2-7, with D possibly matching TRBD2 (5 bases). The V gene lost 5 bases and the J gene lost 5 bases, with 19 bases spanning the gap. Germline loops: CDR1 SEHNR, CDR2 FQNEAQ (reference sequence). The CDR3 has 15 residues. The CDR3 nucleotides are TGTGCCAGCAGCCCCCACCGGGCTAGCCCGGACGAGCAGTACTTC. Translating gives CASSPHRASPDEQYF.

The chain employs TRBV18 and TRBJ2-5, with 7 bases fitting TRBD2. This CDR3 contains 14 residues. V trimming: 3 bases; J trimming: 4 bases; junction bases outside the gene matches: 5. Germline CDR1 KGHSH, CDR2 LQKENI. CDR3: CASSPYGGGETQYF. In DNA, the CDR3 is TGTGCCAGCTCACCTTATGGCGGGGGAGAGACCCAGTACTTC.

This clone was detected only a few times. This chain links TRBV6-5 with TRBJ2-5, with D hard to call. V lost 4 bases to trimming and J lost 1 base, with 1 base between them. Germline V gene data show CDR1 as MNHEY and CDR2 as SVGAGI. The length of the CDR3 is 11 residues. CDR3 nucleotide sequence: TGTGCCAGCAGTTTCCAAGAGACCCAGTACTTC. It encodes CASSFQETQYF.

The V and J genes are TRBV19 and TRBJ2-5, with 7 bases that match TRBD1. With 3 bases clipped from V and 5 bases from J, the junction kept 9 bases outside the gene matches. Germline V gene sequence: CDR1 LNHDA, CDR2 SQIVND (reference sequence). The CDR3 contains 15 residues. CDR3 DNA sequence: TGTGCCAGTAGTATGTACAGGGGCTTGGGTGAGACCCAGTACTTC. This sequence encodes CASSMYRGLGETQYF.

J is TRBJ1-2 and V is TRBV18; 7 bases fit TRBD1. CDR3 length: 14 amino acids. Per the germline V gene, CDR1 is KGHSH and CDR2 is LQKENI. V was clipped by 2 bases and J by 3 bases; unmatched bases: 3. CDR3 bases: TGTGCCAGCTCACCAGGGACAGAGGACTATGGCTACACCTTC. As protein: CASSPGTEDYGYTF.

This clone occurred once. V gene TRBV5-1 combines with J gene TRBJ2-6, with D perhaps matching TRBD2 (6 bases). V lost 4 bases and J 2 bases, leaving 10 bases between the germline ends. This CDR3 region has 15 residues. Germline V lookup: CDR1 SGHRS, CDR2 YFSETQ. CDR3 coding DNA: TGCGCCAGCAGCCCGGGACTTACTGGGGCCAACGTCCTGACTTTC. As protein: CASSPGLTGANVLTF.